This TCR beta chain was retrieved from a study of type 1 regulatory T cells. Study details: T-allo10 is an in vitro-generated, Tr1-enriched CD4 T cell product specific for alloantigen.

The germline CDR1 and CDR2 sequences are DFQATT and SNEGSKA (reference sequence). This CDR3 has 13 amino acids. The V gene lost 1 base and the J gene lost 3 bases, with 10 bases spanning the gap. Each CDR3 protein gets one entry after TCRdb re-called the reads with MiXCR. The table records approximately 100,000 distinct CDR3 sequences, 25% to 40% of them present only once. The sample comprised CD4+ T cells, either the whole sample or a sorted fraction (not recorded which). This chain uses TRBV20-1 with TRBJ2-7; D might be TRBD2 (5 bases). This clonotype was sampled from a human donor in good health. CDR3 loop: CSARGGLGYEQYF. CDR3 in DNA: TGCAGTGCTAGAGGAGGGCTTGGCTACGAGCAGTACTTC.